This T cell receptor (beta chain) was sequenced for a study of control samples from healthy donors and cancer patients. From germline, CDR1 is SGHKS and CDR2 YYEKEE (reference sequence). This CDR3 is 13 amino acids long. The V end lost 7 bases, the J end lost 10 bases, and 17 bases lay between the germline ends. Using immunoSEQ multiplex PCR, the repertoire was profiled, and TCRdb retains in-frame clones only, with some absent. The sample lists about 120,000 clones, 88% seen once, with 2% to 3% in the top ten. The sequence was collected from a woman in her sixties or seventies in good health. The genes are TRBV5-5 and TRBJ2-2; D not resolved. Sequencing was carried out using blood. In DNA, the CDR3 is TGTGCCAGCCCTCCAGGTGGAGACACGGAGCTGTTTTTT. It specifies CASPPGGDTELFF.